Each of the 29 T cell receptor beta chains below was sequenced from the same sample in a study of graft-versus-host responses after intestinal transplantation. Lymphocytes (intraepithelial and lamina propria) were released by processing the graft tissue. Sequencing was performed with immunoSEQ multiplex PCR; in TCRdb, only in-frame clones are kept and a portion is missing. The sample yields 12,000 to 15,000 clones, just under 75% seen once. The starting material was ileum tissue, obtained 16 days after intestinal transplant. The source of these receptors is a human patient who received an intestinal transplant, so some T cells may come from the graft donor.

The chain employs TRBV28 and TRBJ2-7; the match to TRBD2 covers 14 bases. The V and J ends lost 6 bases and 2 bases, in that order; junction bases with no gene match: 9. The CDR3 contains 17 residues. In germline, CDR1 is MDHEN, CDR2 SYDVKM. In DNA, the CDR3 is TGTGCCAGCAGACCGGGACTAGCGGGAGTTCCCACCTACGAGCAGTACTTC. Translating it yields CASRPGLAGVPTYEQYF.

The chain couples TRBV5-4 to TRBJ1-2, with D maybe TRBD1 (6 bases). Between the trimmed V and J ends, which lost 1 base and 0 bases, there was a span of 7 bases. The CDR3 is 14 residues long. Germline V lookup: CDR1 SGHNT, CDR2 YYREEE (reference sequence). In DNA form, the CDR3 reads TGTGCCAGCAGCTTGCGGACAGCTAACTATGGCTACACCTTC. This gives the protein CASSLRTANYGYTF.

This chain joins TRBV27 and TRBJ1-2; TRBD1 matches 9 bases. V gave up 6 bases and J gave up 4 bases; unmatched junction bases: 3. Germline V gene sequence: CDR1 MNHEY, CDR2 SMNVEV (reference sequence). The CDR3 covers 13 residues. The CDR3, as DNA: TGTGCCAGCAGCATGGACAGGGGCTATGGCTACACCTTC. Its translation is CASSMDRGYGYTF.

The chain uses TRBV11-3 and TRBJ2-3; D is perhaps TRBD1 (5 bases). This CDR3 spans 14 amino acids. Trimming cost V 3 bases and J 6 bases, with 13 bases left between them. From germline, CDR1 is SGHNT and CDR2 YENEEA. CDR3: CASSFLGPADTQYF. For the CDR3, the DNA is TGTGCCAGCAGCTTCCTGGGGCCGGCGGATACGCAGTATTTT.

In its sample, this clone was seen a few times. This chain links TRBV7-8 with TRBJ2-1; TRBD1 aligns across 8 bases. Germline assignment: CDR1 SGHVS and CDR2 FQNEAQ. V gave up 2 bases and J gave up 0 bases; unmatched junction bases: 12. The CDR3 covers 19 residues. CDR3 amino acids: CASSLPGQGHPSSYNEQFF. The CDR3 coding sequence is TGTGCCAGCAGCTTACCTGGACAGGGCCATCCCAGCTCCTACAATGAGCAGTTCTTC.

This rearrangement joins TRBV11-2 to TRBJ2-3; 9 positions match TRBD1. The CDR3 sequence is 15 residues long. The J segment lost 2 bases and the V segment lost 3 bases, leaving 3 bases of the junction unmatched. Germline lookup yields CDR1 SGHAT and CDR2 FQNNGV. In nucleotides, the CDR3 is TGTGCCAGCAGCTTGGGACAGGGCCACACAGATACGCAGTATTTT. This encodes CASSLGQGHTDTQYF. The whole variable domain, remainder taken from reference TRBV11-2 and TRBJ2-3, is EAGVAQSPRYKIIEKRQSVAFWCNPISGHATLYWYQQILGQGPKLLIQFQNNGVVDDSQLPKDRFSAERLKGVDSTLKIQPAKLEDSAVYLCASSLGQGHTDTQYFGPGTRLTVL.

V is TRBV2 and J is TRBJ2-3; D possibly corresponds to TRBD1 (6 bases). The CDR3 contains 17 residues. Germline V gene lookup returns CDR1 SNHLY and CDR2 FYNNEI. Trimming took 5 bases from V and 2 from J, leaving 20 bases between them. CDR3 sequence: CASSTPTGTTYTDTQYF. CDR3 nucleotide sequence: TGTGCCAGCAGTACTCCGACCGGGACAACGTACACAGATACGCAGTATTTT.

This clone was seen once. The chain recombines TRBV11-3 with TRBJ2-2, with TRBD2 matching 8 bases. The CDR3 has 16 residues. From germline, CDR1 is SGHNT and CDR2 YENEEA. The junction had 6 bases not matched to a gene; V was cut back by 5 bases and J by 1 base. The CDR3, as DNA: TGTGCCAGCAGCCCCGGACTAGCTCAGAACACCGGGGAGCTGTTTTTT. The encoded protein is CASSPGLAQNTGELFF.

The rearrangement links TRBV11-2 to TRBJ2-1; 8 bases agree with TRBD2. This CDR3 is built from 13 residues. Germline-derived CDR1 and CDR2 are SGHAT and FQNNGV. J lost 13 bases, V lost 4 bases, and 9 bases had no gene match. The chain's CDR3 is CASSWVGGAIQFF. CDR3 DNA: TGTGCCAGCAGCTGGGTCGGGGGGGCCATCCAGTTCTTC.

The chain combines TRBV7-3 with TRBJ2-1; 9 bases map to TRBD2. V shed 3 bases, J shed 0 bases, and the junction held 0 bases outside the gene matches. The CDR3 has 15 amino acids. Germline CDR1 SGHTA, CDR2 FQGTGA. This CDR3 reads CASSFSGSSYNEQFF. The CDR3, as DNA: TGTGCCAGCAGCTTTAGCGGGAGCTCCTACAATGAGCAGTTCTTC.

This chain uses TRBV27 with TRBJ1-1; D might be TRBD1 (6 bases). Trimming left V 4 bases short and J 5 bases short, with 8 bases between. This CDR3 comprises 12 residues. CDR1 and CDR2 (germline): MNHEY, SMNVEV (reference sequence). The CDR3 DNA reads as TGTGCCAGCAGTTCCACAGGGACTGAAGCTTTCTTT. Its translation is CASSSTGTEAFF.

CDR3 loop: CSVLLGLAGLINEQFF. The DNA of the CDR3 is TGCAGCGTTCTCCTCGGACTAGCGGGCTTAATAAATGAGCAGTTCTTC. The chain uses TRBV29-1 and TRBJ2-1, with 11 nucleotides matching TRBD2. The V gene end was trimmed by 5 bases and the J gene end by 7 bases; junction bases not matched to a gene: 13. Germline V gene sequence: CDR1 SQVTM, CDR2 ANQGSEA. The CDR3 runs 16 residues.

This clone showed up just a few times. This chain connects TRBV7-6 to TRBJ2-2; D gene ambiguous. This CDR3 region has 14 residues. The germline V gene has CDR1 SGHVS and CDR2 FNYEAQ. V lost 1 base and J lost 1, with 4 bases in between. The CDR3 coding sequence is TGTGCCAGCAGCTTAGACGGGAACACCGGGGAGCTGTTTTTT. Translating gives CASSLDGNTGELFF.

J is TRBJ1-1 and V is TRBV28; D possibly corresponds to TRBD1 (5 bases). V was trimmed by 7 bases and J by 8 bases, leaving 17 bases between them. Germline V gene lookup returns CDR1 MDHEN and CDR2 SYDVKM. The CDR3 covers 13 residues. Here the CDR3 reads CASTSGYLQEAFF. DNA for the CDR3: TGTGCCAGCACCTCAGGGTACCTCCAAGAAGCTTTCTTT.

The chain recombines TRBV4-2 with TRBJ2-4, with 7 positions matching TRBD2. Trimming cost V 2 bases and J 0 bases; bases outside gene matches: 10. This CDR3 contains 18 residues. CDR1 and CDR2 from the germline V gene are LGHNA and YNFKEQ. CDR3 sequence: CASSQPGGSHLAKNIQYF. The CDR3 DNA reads as TGTGCCAGCAGCCAACCGGGGGGATCACACCTAGCCAAAAACATTCAGTACTTC.

V and J are TRBV4-1 and TRBJ2-2, with 11 bases lining up with TRBD2. The CDR3 contains 15 residues. V gave up 1 base and J gave up 5 bases; unmatched junction bases: 0. Germline CDR1 MGHRA, CDR2 YSYEKL. CDR3 residues: CASSQGTSGTGELFF. The CDR3 coding sequence is TGCGCCAGCAGCCAAGGGACTAGCGGGACCGGGGAGCTGTTTTTT.

This clone has just one count. V and J are TRBV5-1 and TRBJ2-2; 11 bases are shared with TRBD2. Germline V gene lookup returns CDR1 SGHRS and CDR2 YFSETQ. V gave up 6 bases and J gave up 0 bases; unmatched junction bases: 4. The CDR3 is 16 residues long. CDR3 residues: CASKTSGTPNTGELFF. DNA for the CDR3: TGCGCCAGCAAGACTAGCGGGACACCGAACACCGGGGAGCTGTTTTTT.

This clone was observed once. One junction end disagrees with the germline gene, perhaps due to a read error. This sequence joins TRBV6-5 and TRBJ1-6; 9 bases fit TRBD1. Germline lookup yields CDR1 MNHEY and CDR2 SVGAGI. CDR3 size: 16 residues. In DNA form, the CDR3 reads TGTGCCAGCACTTACGGGACAGGGATTATCGGTTCACCCCTCCACTTT. It codes for CASTYGTGIIGSPLHF.

The chain is built from TRBV5-1 and TRBJ2-1, with 11 bases aligning to TRBD2. The germline V gene encodes CDR1 SGHRS and CDR2 YFSETQ. CDR3 size: 13 residues. V was clipped by 5 bases and J by 9 bases; unmatched bases: 4. CDR3 nucleotides: TGCGCCAGCAGAGCGGGACTAGCGGTTGAGCAGTTCTTC. Translated: CASRAGLAVEQFF.

This clone was recorded only once. The chain recombines TRBV10-1 with TRBJ2-7; 11 bases align to TRBD2. The V and J ends lost 3 bases and 0 bases, in that order; junction bases with no gene match: 1. The CDR3 runs to 15 residues. The V gene's germline CDR1 is WNHNN and CDR2 SYGVQD (reference sequence). The CDR3 here is CASSDGTSGSYEQYF. CDR3 nucleotides: TGCGCCAGCAGTGACGGGACTAGCGGCTCCTACGAGCAGTACTTC.

The V and J genes are TRBV10-3 and TRBJ1-1; D possibly corresponds to TRBD1 (6 bases). V was clipped by 10 bases and J by 3 bases, with 12 bases between them. The CDR3 is 12 residues long. Looked up from germline, CDR1 is ENHRY and CDR2 is SYGVKD. CDR3 sequence: CATRDTYTEAFF. The CDR3 coding sequence is TGTGCCACCCGGGACACGTACACTGAAGCTTTCTTT.

The chain has TRBV6-5 and TRBJ1-2, with D uncertain. Trimming pared 6 bases from V and 4 bases from J, leaving 12 bases between. This CDR3 has 13 amino acids. Germline assignment: CDR1 MNHEY and CDR2 SVGAGI. CDR3 DNA sequence: TGTGCCAGCAGCCAGTCCCAGATCTATGGCTACACCTTC. Protein: CASSQSQIYGYTF.

The J gene is TRBJ2-5, the V gene TRBV7-9; possible D gene TRBD1, 6 bases. CDR1 is SEHNR, CDR2 FQNEAQ, per germline (reference sequence). V was trimmed by 3 bases and J by 7 bases, leaving 12 bases between them. The CDR3 covers 13 residues. In DNA form, the CDR3 reads TGTGCCAGCAGCTTTCAGGGGCAGTGGACCCAGTACTTC. It codes for CASSFQGQWTQYF.

This clone was seen a few times. The chain has TRBV30 and TRBJ2-1; no firm D call. In germline, CDR1 is GTSNPN, CDR2 SVGIG (reference sequence). Trimming removed 4 bases at V and 0 bases at J, with 7 bases between. The CDR3 is 13 amino acids. CDR3 coding DNA: TGTGCCTGGACGGAGAGCTCCTACAATGAGCAGTTCTTC. Its protein product is CAWTESSYNEQFF.

The J gene is TRBJ2-5, the V gene TRBV30; 9 bases fit TRBD2. The germline CDR1 and CDR2 sequences are GTSNPN and SVGIG (reference sequence). The length of the CDR3 is 15 residues. V shed 3 bases, J shed 5 bases, and the junction held 10 bases outside the gene matches. CDR3 DNA sequence: TGTGCCTGGAGCCAGGGACTAGCTCTAACGGAGACCCAGTACTTC. It translates to CAWSQGLALTETQYF.

V is TRBV5-5 and J is TRBJ2-7, with 11 bases that match TRBD2. The germline V gene has CDR1 SGHKS and CDR2 YYEKEE (reference sequence). The CDR3 length is 14 residues. V lost 1 base and J lost 3; bases outside the gene matches: 0. CDR3 in DNA: TGTGCCAGCAGCTTGACTAGCGGGAGCTACGAGCAGTACTTC. This encodes CASSLTSGSYEQYF.

The CDR3 coding sequence is TGTGCCAGCAGTCAAGTTGGGAGAGAGACCCAGTACTTC. Translating gives CASSQVGRETQYF. The chain recombines TRBV6-6 with TRBJ2-5, with D possibly TRBD2 on 5 matching bases. Germline V gene sequence: CDR1 MNHNY, CDR2 SVGAGI (reference sequence). The CDR3 is 13 amino acids. V lost 5 bases and J 4 bases, leaving 11 bases between the germline ends.

The chain is built from TRBV6-5 and TRBJ2-1, with TRBD1 as a possible D gene (6 bases). The CDR3 sequence is 16 residues long. Trimming cost V 0 bases and J 3 bases, with 12 bases left between them. Germline assignment: CDR1 MNHEY and CDR2 SVGAGI. Written as DNA, the CDR3 is TGTGCCAGCAGTTACTCGTACAGGGATTTCTACAATGAGCAGTTCTTC. Amino acid sequence: CASSYSYRDFYNEQFF.

The rearrangement joins TRBV5-1 to TRBJ1-6; D call uncertain. The CDR3 has 13 residues. The germline V gene has CDR1 SGHRS and CDR2 YFSETQ. Trimming took 5 bases from V and 7 from J, leaving 10 bases between them. As DNA, the CDR3 is TGCGCCAGCAGAGGTGCGGAAAATTCACCCCTCCACTTT. Translation: CASRGAENSPLHF.